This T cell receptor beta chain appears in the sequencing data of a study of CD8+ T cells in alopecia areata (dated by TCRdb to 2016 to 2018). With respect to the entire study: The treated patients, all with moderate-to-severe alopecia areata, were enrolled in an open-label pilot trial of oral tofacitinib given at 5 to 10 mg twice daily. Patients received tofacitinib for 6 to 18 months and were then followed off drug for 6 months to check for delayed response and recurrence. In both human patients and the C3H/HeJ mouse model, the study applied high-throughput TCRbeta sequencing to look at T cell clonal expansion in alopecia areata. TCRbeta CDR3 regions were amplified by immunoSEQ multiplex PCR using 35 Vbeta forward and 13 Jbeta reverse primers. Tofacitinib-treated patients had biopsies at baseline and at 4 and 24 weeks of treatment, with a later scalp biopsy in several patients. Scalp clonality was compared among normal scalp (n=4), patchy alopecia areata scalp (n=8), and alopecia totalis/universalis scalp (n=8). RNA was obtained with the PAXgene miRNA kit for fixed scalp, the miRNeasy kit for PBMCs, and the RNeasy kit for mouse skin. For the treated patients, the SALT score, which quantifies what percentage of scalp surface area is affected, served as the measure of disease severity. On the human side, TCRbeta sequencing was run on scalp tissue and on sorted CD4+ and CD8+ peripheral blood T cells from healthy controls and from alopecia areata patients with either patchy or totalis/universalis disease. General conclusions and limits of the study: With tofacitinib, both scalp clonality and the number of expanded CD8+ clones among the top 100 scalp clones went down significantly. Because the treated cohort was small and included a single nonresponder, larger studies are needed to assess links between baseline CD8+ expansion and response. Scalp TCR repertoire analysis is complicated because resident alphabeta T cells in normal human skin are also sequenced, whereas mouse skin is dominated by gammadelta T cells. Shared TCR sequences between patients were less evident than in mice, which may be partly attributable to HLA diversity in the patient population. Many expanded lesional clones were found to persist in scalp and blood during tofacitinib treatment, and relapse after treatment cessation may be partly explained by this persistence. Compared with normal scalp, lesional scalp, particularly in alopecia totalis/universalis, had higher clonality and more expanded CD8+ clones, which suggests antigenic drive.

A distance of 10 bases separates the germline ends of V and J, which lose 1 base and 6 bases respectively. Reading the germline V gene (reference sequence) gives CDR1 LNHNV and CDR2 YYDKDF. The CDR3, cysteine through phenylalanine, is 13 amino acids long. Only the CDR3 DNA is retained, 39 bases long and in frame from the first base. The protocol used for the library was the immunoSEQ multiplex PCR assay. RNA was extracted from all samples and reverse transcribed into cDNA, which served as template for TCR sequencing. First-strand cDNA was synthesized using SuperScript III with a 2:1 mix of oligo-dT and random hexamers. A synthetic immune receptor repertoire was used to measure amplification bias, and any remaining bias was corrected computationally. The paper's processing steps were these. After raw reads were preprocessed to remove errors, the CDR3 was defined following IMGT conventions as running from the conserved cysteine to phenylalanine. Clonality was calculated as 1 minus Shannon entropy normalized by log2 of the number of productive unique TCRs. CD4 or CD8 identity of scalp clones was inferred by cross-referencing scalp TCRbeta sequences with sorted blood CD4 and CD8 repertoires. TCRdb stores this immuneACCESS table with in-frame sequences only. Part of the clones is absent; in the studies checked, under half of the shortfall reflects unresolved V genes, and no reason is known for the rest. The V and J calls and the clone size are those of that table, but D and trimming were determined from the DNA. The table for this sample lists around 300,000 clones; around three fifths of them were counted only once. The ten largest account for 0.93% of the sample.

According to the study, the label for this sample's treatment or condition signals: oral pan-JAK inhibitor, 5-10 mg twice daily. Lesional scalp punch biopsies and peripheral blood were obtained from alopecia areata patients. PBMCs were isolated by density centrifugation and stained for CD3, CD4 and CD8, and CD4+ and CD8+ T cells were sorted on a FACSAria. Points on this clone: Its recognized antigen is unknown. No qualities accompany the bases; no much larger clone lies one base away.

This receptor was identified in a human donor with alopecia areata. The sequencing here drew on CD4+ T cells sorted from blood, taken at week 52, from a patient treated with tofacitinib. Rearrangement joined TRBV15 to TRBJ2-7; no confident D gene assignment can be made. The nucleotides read TGTGCCACCAGCAGAGGAAGTTCGAGCGAGCAGTACTTC. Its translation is CATSRGSSSEQYF.